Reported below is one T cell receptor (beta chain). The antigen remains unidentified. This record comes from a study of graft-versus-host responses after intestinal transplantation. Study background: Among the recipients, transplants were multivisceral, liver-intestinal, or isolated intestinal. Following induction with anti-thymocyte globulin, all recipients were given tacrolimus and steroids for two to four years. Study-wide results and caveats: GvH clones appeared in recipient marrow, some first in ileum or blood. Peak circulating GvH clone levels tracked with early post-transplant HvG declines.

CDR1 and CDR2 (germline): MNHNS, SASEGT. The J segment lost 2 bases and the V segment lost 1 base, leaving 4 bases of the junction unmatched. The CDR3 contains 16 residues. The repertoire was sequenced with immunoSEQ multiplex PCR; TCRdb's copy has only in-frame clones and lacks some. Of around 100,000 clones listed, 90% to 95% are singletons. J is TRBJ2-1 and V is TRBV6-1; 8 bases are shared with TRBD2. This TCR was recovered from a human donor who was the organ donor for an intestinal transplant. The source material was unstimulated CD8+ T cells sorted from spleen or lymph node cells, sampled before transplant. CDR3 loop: CASSEGSGSAYNEQFF. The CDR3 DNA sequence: TGTGCCAGCAGTGAAGGGAGCGGGAGCGCCTACAATGAGCAGTTCTTC.